This TCR beta chain was retrieved from a study of blood T cell repertoires in COVID-19. At the level of the study: In each case, the material was cDNA or gDNA derived from T cells, B-cell-depleted T cells, or PBMCs.

The repertoire was sequenced with immunoSEQ multiplex PCR; TCRdb's copy has only in-frame clones and lacks some. The sample shows more than 100,000 clones, over 70% of them seen only once. This clone was found a few times. CDR3 size: 16 residues. V shed 3 bases and J 2 bases; nucleotides not matched to a gene: 6. CDR1 and CDR2 (germline): SGHNT, YYREEE (reference sequence). This chain links TRBV5-4 with TRBJ2-5; 11 nucleotides match TRBD2. This sequence originates from a man aged 65 to 85 with acute or convalescent COVID-19. Sample: peripheral blood. The CDR3 is CASSSWVAGGQETQYF. The CDR3 nucleotides read TGTGCCAGCAGCTCCTGGGTAGCGGGGGGGCAAGAGACCCAGTACTTC.